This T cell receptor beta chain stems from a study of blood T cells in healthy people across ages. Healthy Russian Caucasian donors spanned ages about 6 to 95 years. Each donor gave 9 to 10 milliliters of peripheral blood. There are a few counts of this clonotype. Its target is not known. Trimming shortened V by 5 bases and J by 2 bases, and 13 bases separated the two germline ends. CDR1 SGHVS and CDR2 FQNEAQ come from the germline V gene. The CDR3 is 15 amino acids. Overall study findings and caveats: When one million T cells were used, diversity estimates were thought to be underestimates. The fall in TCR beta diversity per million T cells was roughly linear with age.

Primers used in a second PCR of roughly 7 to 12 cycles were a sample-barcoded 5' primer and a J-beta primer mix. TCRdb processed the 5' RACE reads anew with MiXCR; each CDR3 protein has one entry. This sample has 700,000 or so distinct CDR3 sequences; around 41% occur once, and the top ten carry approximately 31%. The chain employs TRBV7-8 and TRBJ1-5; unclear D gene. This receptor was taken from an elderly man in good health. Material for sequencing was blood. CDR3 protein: CASSPTGGGNQPQHF. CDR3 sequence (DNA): TGTGCCAGCAGCCCTACGGGAGGCGGCAATCAGCCCCAGCATTTT.